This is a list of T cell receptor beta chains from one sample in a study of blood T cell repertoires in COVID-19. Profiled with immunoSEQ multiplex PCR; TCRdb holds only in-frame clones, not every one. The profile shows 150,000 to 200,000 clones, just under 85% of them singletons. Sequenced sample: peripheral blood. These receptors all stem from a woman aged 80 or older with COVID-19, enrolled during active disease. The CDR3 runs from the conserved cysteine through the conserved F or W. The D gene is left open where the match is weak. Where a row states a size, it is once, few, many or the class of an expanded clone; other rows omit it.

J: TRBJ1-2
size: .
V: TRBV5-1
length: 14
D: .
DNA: TGCGCCAGCAGCTTCAGGGGCTTGGACTATGGCTACACCTTC
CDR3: CASSFRGLDYGYTF

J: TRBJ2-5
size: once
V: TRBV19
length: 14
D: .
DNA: TGTGCCAGTAGTATAGATGGGCAGGTAGAGACCCAGTACTTC
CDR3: CASSIDGQVETQYF

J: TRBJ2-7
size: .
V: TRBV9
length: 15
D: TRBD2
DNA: TGTGCCAGCAGCCCGGGACTAGCGGGATTATACGAGCAGTACTTC
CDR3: CASSPGLAGLYEQYF

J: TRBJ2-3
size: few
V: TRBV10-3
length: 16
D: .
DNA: TGTGCCATCAGTGGCACAGCACAGGCAGGCACAGATACGCAGTATTTT
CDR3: CAISGTAQAGTDTQYF

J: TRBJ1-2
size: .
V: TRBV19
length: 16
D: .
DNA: TGTGCCAGTAGTATAGATAGTCTGGCCAGGGACTATGGCTACACCTTC
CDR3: CASSIDSLARDYGYTF

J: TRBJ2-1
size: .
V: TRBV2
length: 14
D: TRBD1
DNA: TGTGCCAGCAGTGAACTTACAGGGGGCGATGAGCAGTTCTTC
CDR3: CASSELTGGDEQFF

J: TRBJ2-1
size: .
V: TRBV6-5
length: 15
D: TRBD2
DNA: TGTGCCAGCAGTTCGACAACTAGCGGAAACAATGAGCAGTTCTTC
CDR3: CASSSTTSGNNEQFF

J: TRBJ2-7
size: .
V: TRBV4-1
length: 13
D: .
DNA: TGCGCCAGCAGCCAACAACAGGGTTACGAGCAGTACTTC
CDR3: CASSQQQGYEQYF

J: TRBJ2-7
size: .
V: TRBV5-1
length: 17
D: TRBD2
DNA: TGCGCCAGCAGCTTGAGCGCTAGCGGGAGGGGGGCCTACGAGCAGTACTTC
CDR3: CASSLSASGRGAYEQYF

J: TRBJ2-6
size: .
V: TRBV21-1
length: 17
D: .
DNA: TGTGCCAGCAGCAAATTTGGGGAGGTCTCTGGGGCCAACGTCCTGACTTTC
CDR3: CASSKFGEVSGANVLTF

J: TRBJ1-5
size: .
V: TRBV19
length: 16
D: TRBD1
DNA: TGTGCCAGTAGTAGACGGACAGGGGGAAGCAATCAGCCCCAGCATTTT
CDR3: CASSRRTGGSNQPQHF

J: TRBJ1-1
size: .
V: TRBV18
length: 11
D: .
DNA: TGTGCCAGCCACTCCGGGGGTGAAGCTTTCTTT
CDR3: CASHSGGEAFF

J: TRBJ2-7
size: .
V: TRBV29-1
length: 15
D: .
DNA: TGCAGCGTTGAAGGGAGAGGGTCTGAAGACTACGAGCAGTACTTC
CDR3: CSVEGRGSEDYEQYF

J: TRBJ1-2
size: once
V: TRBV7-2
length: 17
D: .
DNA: TGTGCCAGCAGCATAACCCGGGACATCTCCTCTCTGGGTGGCTACACCTTC
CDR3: CASSITRDISSLGGYTF

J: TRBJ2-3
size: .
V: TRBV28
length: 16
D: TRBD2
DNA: TGTGCCAGCAGCCCCACTAGCGGGAGGACGAGGGATACGCAGTATTTT
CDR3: CASSPTSGRTRDTQYF

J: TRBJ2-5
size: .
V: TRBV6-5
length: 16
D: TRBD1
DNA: TGTGCCAGCAGTTACCTCGGGACAGGGTTTTTCGAGACCCAGTACTTC
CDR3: CASSYLGTGFFETQYF

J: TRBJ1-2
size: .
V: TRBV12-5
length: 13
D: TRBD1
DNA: TGTGCTAGTGGTGCCTGGACAGGGGATGGCTACACCTTC
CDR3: CASGAWTGDGYTF

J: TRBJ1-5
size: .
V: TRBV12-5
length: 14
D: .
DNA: TGTGCTAGTGGACTACAGGGTCCACAATCGCCCCAGCATTTT
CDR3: CASGLQGPQSPQHF

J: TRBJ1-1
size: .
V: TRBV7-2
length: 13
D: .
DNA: TGTGCCAGCAGCTTAGGGCGGGTTAGAGGAGCTTTCTTT
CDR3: CASSLGRVRGAFF

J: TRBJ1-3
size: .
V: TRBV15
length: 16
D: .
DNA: TGTGCCACCAGCAGGGCGGACAGCCGTTCTGGAAACACCATATATTTT
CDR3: CATSRADSRSGNTIYF

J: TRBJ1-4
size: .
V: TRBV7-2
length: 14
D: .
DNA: TGTGCCAGCAGCACCGGACAGTTTAATGAAAAACTGTTTTTT
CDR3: CASSTGQFNEKLFF

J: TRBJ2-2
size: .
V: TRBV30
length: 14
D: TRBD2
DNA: TGTGCCACAACTAGCGGGGGGGCGATCGGGGAGCTGTTTTTT
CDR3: CATTSGGAIGELFF

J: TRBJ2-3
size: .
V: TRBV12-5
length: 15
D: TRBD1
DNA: TGTGCTAGTGGTTTTAAGGACAGGGTCGCAGATACGCAGTATTTT
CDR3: CASGFKDRVADTQYF

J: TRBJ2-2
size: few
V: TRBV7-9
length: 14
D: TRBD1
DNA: TGTGCCAGCAGCACCCGGACAGGGTTCGGGGAGCTGTTTTTT
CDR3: CASSTRTGFGELFF

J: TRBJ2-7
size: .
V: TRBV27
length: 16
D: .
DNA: TGTGCCAGCAGCTCGGAACCGGGGAGAGGTTTCTACGAGCAGTACTTC
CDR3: CASSSEPGRGFYEQYF

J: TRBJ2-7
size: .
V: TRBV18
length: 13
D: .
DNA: TGTGCCACCGCTAACGTTGACAAGTACGAGCAGTACTTC
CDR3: CATANVDKYEQYF

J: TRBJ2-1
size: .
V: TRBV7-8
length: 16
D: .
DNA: TGTGCCAGCAGCCTTAGGGGGGGGTTTTCTAACAATGAGCAGTTCTTC
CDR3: CASSLRGGFSNNEQFF

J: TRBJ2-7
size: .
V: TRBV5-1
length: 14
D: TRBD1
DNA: TGCGCCAGCAGGAAGGGGGCAGGGGACGGCGAGCAGTACTTC
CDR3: CASRKGAGDGEQYF

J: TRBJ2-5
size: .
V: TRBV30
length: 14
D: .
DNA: TGTGCCTGGGAGTATGTGGGGGGGCGCGAGACCCAGTACTTC
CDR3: CAWEYVGGRETQYF

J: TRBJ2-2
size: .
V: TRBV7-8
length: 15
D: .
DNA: TGTGCCAGCAGCTTAGCGATGGGGGCTACCGGGGAGCTGTTTTTT
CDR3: CASSLAMGATGELFF

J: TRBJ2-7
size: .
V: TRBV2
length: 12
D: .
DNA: TGTGCCGGCAAAAAGAGCTCCTACGAGCAGTACTTC
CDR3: CAGKKSSYEQYF

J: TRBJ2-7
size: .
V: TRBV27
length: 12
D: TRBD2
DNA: TGTGCCAGTAAGACTAGCGGATACGAGCAGTACTTC
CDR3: CASKTSGYEQYF

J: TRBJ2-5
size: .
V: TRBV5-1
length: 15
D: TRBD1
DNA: TGCGCCAGCAGCACGGGACAGGGAAGGGGAGAGACCCAGTACTTC
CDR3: CASSTGQGRGETQYF

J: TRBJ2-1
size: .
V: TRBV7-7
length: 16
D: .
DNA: TGTGCTAGCAGCTTTCGGTCGGACACCACCTACAATGAGCAGTTCTTC
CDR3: CASSFRSDTTYNEQFF

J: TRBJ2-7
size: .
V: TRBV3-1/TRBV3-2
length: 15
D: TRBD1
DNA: TGTGCCAGCAGCCAAGATCGTGGACAGGGTTACGAGCAGTACTTC
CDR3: CASSQDRGQGYEQYF

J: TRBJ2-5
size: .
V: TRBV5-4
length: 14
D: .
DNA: TGTGCCAGCAGCTTGATTGGCGGTCAAGAGACCCAGTACTTC
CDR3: CASSLIGGQETQYF

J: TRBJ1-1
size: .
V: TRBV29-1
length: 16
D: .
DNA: TGCAGCGTTCCTTTCCGGGAGGGGAGGGAGAACACTGAAGCTTTCTTT
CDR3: CSVPFREGRENTEAFF

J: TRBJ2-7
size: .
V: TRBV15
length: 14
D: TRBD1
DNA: TGTGCCACCAGCAGAGGACAGGGCCCCTACGAGCAGTACTTC
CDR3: CATSRGQGPYEQYF

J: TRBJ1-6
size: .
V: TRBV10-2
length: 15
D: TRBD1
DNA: TGCGCCAGCAGTGAACGGCAGGGGGCGATTTCACCCCTCCACTTT
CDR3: CASSERQGAISPLHF

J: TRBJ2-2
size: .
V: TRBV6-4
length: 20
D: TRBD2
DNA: TGTGCCAGCAGTGACTCGATGGGACTAGCGGGAAGGGAGGGCGGCGGGGAGCTGTTTTTT
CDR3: CASSDSMGLAGREGGGELFF

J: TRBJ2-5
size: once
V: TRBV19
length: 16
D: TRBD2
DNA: TGTGCCAGTAGTACGGGGACTAGCGTGCTACAAGAGACCCAGTACTTC
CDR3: CASSTGTSVLQETQYF

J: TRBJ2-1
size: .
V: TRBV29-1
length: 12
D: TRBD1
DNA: TGCAGCGTTCCGACAGGGGGCAATGAGCAGTTCTTC
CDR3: CSVPTGGNEQFF

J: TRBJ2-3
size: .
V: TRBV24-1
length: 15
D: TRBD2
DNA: TGTGCCACCAGTGAAGCGGGACTACTAACAGATACGCAGTATTTT
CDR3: CATSEAGLLTDTQYF

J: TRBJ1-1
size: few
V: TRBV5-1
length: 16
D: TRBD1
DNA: TGCGCCAGCAGCTTGGCGCCCGGACAGGGTGAGACTGAAGCTTTCTTT
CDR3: CASSLAPGQGETEAFF

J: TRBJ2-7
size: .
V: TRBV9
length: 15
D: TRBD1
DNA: TGTGCCAGCAGCCCTCGGACAGGTCTTCCTTACGAGCAGTACTTC
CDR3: CASSPRTGLPYEQYF

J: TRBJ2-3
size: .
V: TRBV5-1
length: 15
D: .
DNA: TGCGCCAGCAGCGCGGGCCTCTTCGGAACAGATACGCAGTATTTT
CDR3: CASSAGLFGTDTQYF

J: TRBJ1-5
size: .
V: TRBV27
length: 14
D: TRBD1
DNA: TGTGCCAGCAGCCCGACAGGGTGGAATCAGCCCCAGCATTTT
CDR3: CASSPTGWNQPQHF

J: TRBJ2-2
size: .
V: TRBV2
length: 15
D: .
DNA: TGTGCCAGCAGTGTGGTCGGGGGGCCCGCCGGGGAGCTGTTTTTT
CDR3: CASSVVGGPAGELFF

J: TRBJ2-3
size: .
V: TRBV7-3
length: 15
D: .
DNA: TGTGCCAGCAATGTCGCGCGGGGGCGCACAGATACGCAGTATTTT
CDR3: CASNVARGRTDTQYF

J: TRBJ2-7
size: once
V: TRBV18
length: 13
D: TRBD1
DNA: TGTGCCAGCTCACTCGGACAGGAATACGAGCAGTACTTC
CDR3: CASSLGQEYEQYF

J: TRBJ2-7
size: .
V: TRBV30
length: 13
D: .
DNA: TGTGCCTGGAGTCCTACGAGGGTCGGCGAGCAGTACTTC
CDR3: CAWSPTRVGEQYF